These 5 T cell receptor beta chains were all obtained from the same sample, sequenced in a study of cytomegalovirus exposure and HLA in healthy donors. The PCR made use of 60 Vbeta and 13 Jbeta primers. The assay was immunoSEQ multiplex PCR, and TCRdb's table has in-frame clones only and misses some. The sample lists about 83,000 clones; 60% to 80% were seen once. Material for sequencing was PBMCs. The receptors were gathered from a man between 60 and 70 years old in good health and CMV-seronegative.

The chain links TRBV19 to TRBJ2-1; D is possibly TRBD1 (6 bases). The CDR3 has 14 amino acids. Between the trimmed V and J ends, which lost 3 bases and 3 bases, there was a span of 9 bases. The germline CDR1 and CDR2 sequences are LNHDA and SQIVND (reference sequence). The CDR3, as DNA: TGTGCCAGTAGTATCCAGGGGCTCTACAATGAGCAGTTCTTC. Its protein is CASSIQGLYNEQFF.

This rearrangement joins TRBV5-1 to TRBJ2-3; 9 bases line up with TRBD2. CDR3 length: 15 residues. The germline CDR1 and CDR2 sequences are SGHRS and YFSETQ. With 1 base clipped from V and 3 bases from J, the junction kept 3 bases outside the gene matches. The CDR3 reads CASSLSSGGTDTQYF. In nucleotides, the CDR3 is TGCGCCAGCAGCTTGAGTAGCGGGGGAACAGATACGCAGTATTTT.

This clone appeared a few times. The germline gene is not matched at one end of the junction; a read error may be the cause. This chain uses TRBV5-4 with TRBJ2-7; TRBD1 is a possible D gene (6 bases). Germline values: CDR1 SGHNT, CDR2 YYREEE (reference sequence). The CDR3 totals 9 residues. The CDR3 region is CASSPTGKF. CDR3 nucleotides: TGTGCCAGCAGCCCGACAGGTAAGTTC.

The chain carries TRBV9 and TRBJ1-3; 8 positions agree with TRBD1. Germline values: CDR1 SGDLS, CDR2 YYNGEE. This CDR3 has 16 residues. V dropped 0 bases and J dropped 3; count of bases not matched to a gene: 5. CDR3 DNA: TGTGCCAGCAGCGTAGCTTGGGGGACAGGTGGAAACACCATATATTTT. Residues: CASSVAWGTGGNTIYF. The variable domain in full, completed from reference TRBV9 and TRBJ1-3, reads DSGVTQTPKHLITATGQRVTLRCSPRSGDLSVYWYQQSLDQGLQFLIQYYNGEERAKGNILERFSAQQFPDLHSELNLSSLELGDSALYFCASSVAWGTGGNTIYFGEGSWLTVV.

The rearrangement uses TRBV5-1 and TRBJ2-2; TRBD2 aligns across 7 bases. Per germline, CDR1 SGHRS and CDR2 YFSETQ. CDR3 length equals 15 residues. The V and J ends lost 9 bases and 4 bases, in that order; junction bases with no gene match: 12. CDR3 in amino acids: CATSLLGGSTGELFF. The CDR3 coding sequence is TGCGCCACCTCGCTGTTAGGCGGGAGCACCGGGGAGCTGTTTTTT.